The 32 T cell receptor beta chains listed next were all sequenced from one sample in a study of regulatory T cells in long-lasting Graves disease. As to time point: newly diagnosed GD, antithyroid drugs for less than 3 months. The TCR library was made from RNA that had been extracted from PBMCs in TRIzol. Construction of TCR beta libraries relied on iRepertoire HTBI primers and on Arm-PCR targeting CDR3 regions. TCRdb reprocessed the multiplex PCR reads via MiXCR and lists one record per CDR3 protein. The profile covers a few hundred thousand distinct CDR3 sequences, with 20% to 25% appearing a single time and approximately 13% taken by the ten largest. Specimen: peripheral blood mononuclear cells (PBMCs), collected at new diagnosis, from a patient treated with antithyroid drugs. These receptors came from a female donor with Graves disease.

This clonotype was detected many times. The rearrangement links TRBV20-1 to TRBJ2-3, with 8 bases lining up with TRBD1. This CDR3 has 14 amino acids. V trimming: 6 bases; J trimming: 4 bases; junction bases outside the gene matches: 9. From germline, CDR1 is DFQATT and CDR2 SNEGSKA (reference sequence). Here the CDR3 DNA reads TGCAGTGCGGCCGGGACAGGAAGGGCAGATACGCAGTATTTT. Amino acid sequence: CSAAGTGRADTQYF.

Details on this clonotype: Given a much more abundant clone one base away, this may be a read error. V gene TRBV7-9 combines with J gene TRBJ2-5, with D hard to call. The germline V gene has CDR1 SEHNR and CDR2 FQNEAQ (reference sequence). The CDR3 has 11 amino acids. CDR3 sequence (DNA): TGTGCCAGCAGATATTCAGAGACCCAGTGCTTC. Its protein product is CASRYSETQCF.

A note on this clonotype: A far larger clone differs by one base, so this is likely a read error. This likely comes from a read error, as the CDR3 has no conserved phenylalanine or tryptophan at its end. This chain links TRBV2 with TRBJ2-7, with a weak D call TRBD1 (6 bases). The CDR3 spans 12 residues. The V and J ends lost 6 bases and 6 bases respectively, with 12 bases between them. The germline V gene encodes CDR1 SNHLY and CDR2 FYNNEI. CDR3 residues: CASSPQGSEQYS. CDR3 coding DNA: TGTGCCAGCAGCCCCCAGGGGTCCGAGCAGTACTCC.

This clonotype appeared many times. This chain connects TRBV7-9 to TRBJ2-3; D is unresolved. The CDR3 is 15 amino acids. The V end lost 5 bases, the J end lost 1 base, and 13 bases lay between the germline ends. Per germline, CDR1 SEHNR and CDR2 FQNEAQ (reference sequence). CDR3 DNA sequence: TGTGCCAGCAGCCCGGCCCGGCAGCGCACAGATACGCAGTATTTT. Protein product: CASSPARQRTDTQYF.

As regards this clonotype: Only one base separates this from a far larger clonotype, so it likely reflects a read error. V gene TRBV11-2 combines with J gene TRBJ2-1; the match to TRBD1 covers 8 bases. The V and J ends lost 5 bases and 10 bases, in that order; junction bases with no gene match: 7. This CDR3 region has 13 residues. Germline lookup yields CDR1 SGHAT and CDR2 FQNNGV. The DNA of the CDR3 is TGTGCCAGCAGCCCGGACAGGGATGGGGAGCAGTTCTTC. Translation: CASSPDRDGEQFF.

In its sample, this clonotype was seen many times. The chain links TRBV19 to TRBJ1-2; D ambiguous. Trimming stripped 6 bases from V and 4 bases from J, with 18 bases between. CDR3 length equals 15 residues. Germline V lookup: CDR1 LNHDA, CDR2 SQIVND (reference sequence). The CDR3 DNA reads TGTGCCAGTAGCTCGTCCCCGTCGGGAAGCTATGGCTACACCTTC. Translation gives CASSSSPSGSYGYTF. The full variable domain, rest sourced from reference TRBV19 and TRBJ1-2, is DGGITQSPKYLFRKEGQNVTLSCEQNLNHDAMYWYRQDPGQGLRLIYYSQIVNDFQKGDIAEGYSVSREKKESFPLTVTSAQKNPTAFYLCASSSSPSGSYGYTFGSGTRLTVV.

Concerning this clonotype itself: This probably arose from a read error, given a far larger clone one base away. The chain combines TRBV7-9 with TRBJ2-1; a possible D gene is TRBD1 (6 bases). The CDR3 contains 13 residues. Germline V lookup: CDR1 SEHNR, CDR2 FQNEAQ (reference sequence). This CDR3 reads CASAWGQCNEQFF. The CDR3, as DNA: TGCGCCAGCGCCTGGGGGCAGTGCAATGAGCAGTTCTTC. The full variable domain, in which reference TRBV7-9 and TRBJ2-1 provide the parts outside the CDR3, is DTGVSQNPRHKITKRGQNVTFRCDPISEHNRLYWYRQTLGQGPEFLTYFQNEAQLEKSRLLSDRFSAERPKGSFSTLEIQRTEQGDSAMYLCASAWGQCNEQFFGPGTRLTVL.

The chain links TRBV7-2 to TRBJ2-2; 9 nucleotides match TRBD2. CDR1 is SGHTA, CDR2 FQGNSA, per germline. The length of the CDR3 is 18 residues. V gave up 5 bases and J gave up 3 bases; unmatched junction bases: 13. The CDR3: CASSIPTGLAGYTGELFF. CDR3 in DNA: TGTGCCAGCAGCATACCTACAGGGCTAGCGGGATACACCGGGGAGCTGTTTTTT.

V usage is TRBV7-2 and J usage is TRBJ2-7, with D perhaps TRBD2 (7 bases). The CDR3 sequence is 15 residues long. The V and J ends lost 1 base and 7 bases respectively, with 17 bases between them. CDR1 SGHTA and CDR2 FQGNSA come from the germline V gene. The CDR3 nucleotides read TGTGCCAGCAGCTTAGGGTCGGGGGGCCCTAATGAGCAGTACTTC. Residues: CASSLGSGGPNEQYF.

This sequence joins TRBV14 and TRBJ2-1; D gene ambiguous. Trimming pared 3 bases from V and 4 bases from J, leaving 16 bases between. The CDR3 consists of 16 residues. The germline CDR1 and CDR2 sequences are SGHDN and FVKESK. CDR3 amino acids: CASSHVDGFYYNEQFF. The CDR3 nucleotides are TGTGCCAGCAGCCACGTGGACGGTTTTTATTACAATGAGCAGTTCTTC.

The rearrangement joins TRBV12-3 or TRBV12-4 to TRBJ2-7, with D maybe TRBD2 (6 bases). V was clipped by 11 bases and J by 3 bases, with 11 bases between them. The CDR3 extends over 11 amino acids. The CDR3: CAHLGGYEQYF. Here the CDR3 DNA reads TGTGCCCACTTGGGGGGCTACGAGCAGTACTTC.

With respect to this clonotype: A read error is the likely source, as a far larger clone sits one nucleotide away. This chain joins TRBV5-5 and TRBJ2-7, with D perhaps being TRBD1 or TRBD2 (5 bases each). The CDR3 runs to 15 residues. Germline CDR1 and CDR2: SGHKS and YYEKEE (reference sequence). Written as DNA, the CDR3 is TGTGCCAGCAGCTTAGAAGCGGCCAGGGCCTACGAGCAGTGCTTC. Amino acids: CASSLEAARAYEQCF.

This clonotype was seen ten or more times. The V gene is TRBV4-2, the J gene TRBJ2-1; 8 bases are shared with TRBD2. The CDR3 totals 13 residues. The junction had 5 bases not matched to a gene; V was cut back by 2 bases and J by 11 bases. Per the germline V gene, CDR1 is LGHNA and CDR2 is YNFKEQ. Written as DNA, the CDR3 is TGTGCCAGCAGCCAACAAACTAGCGGAAAGCAGTTCTTC. It codes for CASSQQTSGKQFF.

This sequence joins TRBV24-1 and TRBJ1-1; D is unresolved. V lost 4 bases and J 4 bases, leaving 6 bases between the germline ends. The germline gives CDR1 KGHDR, CDR2 SFDVKD. The CDR3 extends over 12 amino acids. The CDR3 DNA reads TGTGCCACCAGTGACCCCGGCACTGAAGCTTTCTTT. The encoded protein is CATSDPGTEAFF.

This clonotype was counted many times. J is TRBJ2-7 and V is TRBV28; D may be TRBD2 (6 bases). CDR1 and CDR2 from the germline V gene are MDHEN and SYDVKM. The CDR3 covers 13 residues. Trimming removed 6 bases from V and 3 bases from J, with 12 bases in between. The CDR3 here is CASREGGDYEQYF. The DNA of the CDR3 is TGTGCCAGCAGGGAGGGCGGAGACTACGAGCAGTACTTC. Looking up the rest from reference TRBV28 and TRBJ2-7 gives the full variable domain: DVKVTQSSRYLVKRTGEKVFLECVQDMDHENMFWYRQDPGLGLRLIYFSYDVKMKEKGDIPEGYSVSREKKERFSLILESASTNQTSMYLCASREGGDYEQYFGPGTRLTVT.

On this clonotype itself: A much bigger clone sits one base away, suggesting this may be a read error. The V call is TRBV6-2 or TRBV6-3, the J call TRBJ1-4; D is possibly TRBD1 (5 bases). CDR3 length equals 13 residues. CDR1 and CDR2 from the germline V gene are MNHEY and SVGEGT. Trimming pared 7 bases from V and 7 bases from J, leaving 13 bases between. CDR3 in DNA: TGTGCCAGCAACGAGGGGCTAAGTGAAAAACTGTTTTTT. It codes for CASNEGLSEKLFF.

This clonotype showed up many times. The chain carries TRBV7-9 and TRBJ1-1; the D gene is possibly TRBD1 (6 bases). The CDR3 spans 14 residues. The V end was cut by 5 bases, the J end by 7 bases, with 17 bases between. The germline gives CDR1 SEHNR, CDR2 FQNEAQ (reference sequence). The CDR3 spells CASSLAQGNGEAFF. The CDR3 DNA is TGTGCCAGCAGCCTGGCTCAGGGGAATGGTGAAGCTTTCTTT. Filled out from reference TRBV7-9 and TRBJ1-1, the complete variable domain reads DTGVSQNPRHKITKRGQNVTFRCDPISEHNRLYWYRQTLGQGPEFLTYFQNEAQLEKSRLLSDRFSAERPKGSFSTLEIQRTEQGDSAMYLCASSLAQGNGEAFFGQGTRLTVV.

This clonotype was counted many times. The chain employs TRBV9 and TRBJ2-1; D is ambiguous. The ends were cut back, 3 bases at V and 0 bases at J, with 10 bases in the middle. Per the germline V gene, CDR1 is SGDLS and CDR2 is YYNGEE. The CDR3 totals 15 residues. The CDR3 DNA sequence: TGTGCCAGCAGCGCCAGCACCAGCTCCTACAATGAGCAGTTCTTC. This sequence encodes CASSASTSSYNEQFF.

CDR3 protein: CASSAGPNTEAFF. CDR3 bases: TGCGCCAGCAGTGCAGGGCCGAACACTGAAGCTTTCTTT. The rearrangement joins TRBV10-1 to TRBJ1-1; weak D call: TRBD1 (5 bases). Germline lookup yields CDR1 WNHNN and CDR2 SYGVQD (reference sequence). This CDR3 is built from 13 residues. Trimming stripped 4 bases from V and 1 base from J, with 7 bases between.

This clonotype was observed many times. The rearrangement joins TRBV6-1 to TRBJ2-7, with 12 bases that match TRBD2. This CDR3 has 15 amino acids. Germline CDR1 and CDR2: MNHNS and SASEGT. The V and J ends lost 5 bases and 6 bases, in that order; junction bases with no gene match: 8. CDR3 in amino acids: CASSRILAGGGEQYF. CDR3 sequence (DNA): TGTGCCAGCAGTCGGATCCTAGCGGGAGGGGGCGAGCAGTACTTC.

In this sample, this clonotype turned up many times. V usage is TRBV28 and J usage is TRBJ1-1; D remains unclear. The CDR3 is 14 amino acids. Germline V CDR1 and CDR2: MDHEN, SYDVKM. Trimming left V 3 bases short and J 0 bases short, with 8 bases between. The CDR3 DNA is TGTGCCAGCAGTTTTGGCGGGTTGAACACTGAAGCTTTCTTT. As protein: CASSFGGLNTEAFF.

This clonotype has a count of ten or more. The chain links TRBV11-2 to TRBJ2-1, with TRBD1 as a possible D gene (6 bases). From germline, CDR1 is SGHAT and CDR2 FQNNGV. Trimming took 5 bases from V and 15 from J, leaving 17 bases between them. This CDR3 region has 12 residues. CDR3 DNA: TGTGCCAGCAGCCCCACAGGGCGGTGGGGGTTCTTC. Translating gives CASSPTGRWGFF.

The chain couples TRBV7-2 to TRBJ2-1; TRBD2 matches at 14 bases. Germline V gives CDR1 SGHTA, CDR2 FQGNSA. With 1 base clipped from V and 0 bases from J, the junction kept 5 bases outside the gene matches. The CDR3 is made up of 19 amino acids. CDR3 region: CASSLGTSGRKSSYNEQFF. The DNA of the CDR3 is TGTGCCAGCAGCTTAGGGACTAGCGGGAGGAAAAGCTCCTACAATGAGCAGTTCTTC.

The sample holds many counts of this clonotype. V usage is TRBV5-6 and J usage is TRBJ2-5; D is ambiguous. With 4 bases removed from V and 1 base from J, the gap between germline ends came to 5 bases. This CDR3 contains 12 residues. The germline V gene has CDR1 SGHDT and CDR2 YYEEEE. CDR3 amino acids: CASSDRQETQYF. CDR3 nucleotides: TGTGCCAGCAGCGACCGCCAAGAGACCCAGTACTTC.

There are a few counts of this clonotype. The genes are TRBV4-3 and TRBJ2-2; the match to TRBD2 covers 11 bases. The V gene's germline CDR1 is LGHNA and CDR2 YSLEER. CDR3 size: 18 residues. V lost 0 bases to trimming and J lost 0 bases; unmatched junction nucleotides: 3. The CDR3 DNA follows: TGCGCCAGCAGCCAAGATCTAGCGGGGGGCACGAACACCGGGGAGCTGTTTTTT. Translated, it gives CASSQDLAGGTNTGELFF.

In this sample, this clonotype turned up many times. This chain connects TRBV6-1 to TRBJ1-1; TRBD1 matches 10 bases. The germline CDR1 and CDR2 sequences are MNHNS and SASEGT. This CDR3 comprises 15 residues. The trim removed 9 bases at V and 1 base at J, leaving 8 bases unmatched. The CDR3 DNA reads TGTGCCAGTATTCTCCGGGACAGGGGGAACACTGAAGCTTTCTTT. Translating gives CASILRDRGNTEAFF.

This clonotype has a handful of counts. The V call is TRBV9, the J call TRBJ1-1, with D unresolved. The ends were cut back, 3 bases at V and 1 base at J, with 13 bases in the middle. CDR3 size: 15 residues. CDR1 and CDR2 from the germline V gene are SGDLS and YYNGEE. CDR3 in amino acids: CASSATFERNTEAFF. The CDR3 DNA is TGTGCCAGCAGCGCGACTTTCGAGAGGAACACTGAAGCTTTCTTT.

Many counts were recorded for this clonotype. The chain carries TRBV6-2 or TRBV6-3 and TRBJ1-5; the D is unclear. V shed 2 bases and J shed 0 bases, with 11 bases lying between them. Per the germline V gene, CDR1 is MNHEY and CDR2 is SVGEGT. The CDR3 consists of 16 residues. The CDR3 DNA sequence: TGTGCCAGCAGTTACGCGTCTCCCTCTAGCAATCAGCCCCAGCATTTT. It encodes CASSYASPSSNQPQHF.

This clonotype was counted ten times or more. J is TRBJ2-1 and V is TRBV4-1; D possibly corresponds to TRBD2 (6 bases). This CDR3 region has 14 residues. CDR1 MGHRA and CDR2 YSYEKL come from the germline V gene. With 6 bases removed from V and 10 bases from J, the gap between germline ends came to 19 bases. The CDR3 DNA is TGCGCCAGCAGTCGGAAGGGAGGCCCAGGGGAGCAGTTCTTC. It specifies CASSRKGGPGEQFF.

This clonotype was seen a few times. This may arise from a read error, as a much more abundant clone is one base away. This chain connects TRBV5-1 to TRBJ2-1, with D tentatively TRBD1 (6 bases). TRBJ2-7 matches the DNA end more closely, so the J call is doubtful. The length of the CDR3 is 13 residues. Germline CDR1 is SGHRS and CDR2 is YFSETQ. The CDR3 coding sequence is TGCGCCAGCAGCTTGGACAGGGTGGCTGAGCAGTACTTC. Amino acids: CASSLDRVAEQYF.

The chain links TRBV7-9 to TRBJ2-1, with D perhaps being TRBD1 or TRBD2 (7 bases each). The CDR3 sequence is 17 residues long. Germline-derived CDR1 and CDR2 are SEHNR and FQNEAQ (reference sequence). The V gene lost 8 bases and the J gene lost 0 bases, with 20 bases spanning the gap. CDR3 loop: CASETGRGAASYNEQFF. For the CDR3, the DNA is TGTGCCAGCGAGACAGGGAGGGGAGCGGCCTCCTACAATGAGCAGTTCTTC. Based on the CDR3 plus reference TRBV7-9 and TRBJ2-1, the full variable domain is DTGVSQNPRHKITKRGQNVTFRCDPISEHNRLYWYRQTLGQGPEFLTYFQNEAQLEKSRLLSDRFSAERPKGSFSTLEIQRTEQGDSAMYLCASETGRGAASYNEQFFGPGTRLTVL.

The CDR3 spells CSATGGRGYGYTF. In DNA form, the CDR3 reads TGCAGTGCTACAGGCGGGAGGGGGTATGGCTACACCTTC. This sequence joins TRBV20-1 and TRBJ1-2; D is perhaps TRBD1 (6 bases). From germline, CDR1 is DFQATT and CDR2 SNEGSKA (reference sequence). The ends were cut back, 4 bases at V and 5 bases at J, with 14 bases in the middle. This CDR3 comprises 13 residues.